The next 23 T cell receptor beta chains were all read from a single sample in a study of monozygotic twins with inflammatory bowel disease. From the 5' RACE reads, TCRdb lists one entry per CDR3 protein and no DNA. This sample contains some 170,000 distinct CDR3 sequences. Sequencing input: blood. The receptor set was obtained from a human donor with ulcerative colitis or Crohn's disease, or a healthy co-twin of an affected twin (not recorded which).

This chain uses TRBV7-2 with TRBJ1-1; the D call of TRBD1 rests on TCRdb alone, since no DNA is present to check it. The length of the CDR3 is 14 residues. Germline V lookup: CDR1 SGHTA, CDR2 FQGNSA. The CDR3 loop is CASRAGALNTEAFF.

The V and J genes are TRBV3-1 and TRBJ2-1; TCRdb returns TRBD2, unconfirmable since there is no DNA. Germline CDR1 LGHDT, CDR2 YNNKEL (reference sequence). CDR3 size: 12 residues. The chain's CDR3 is CASSPRGYEQFF.

This sequence joins TRBV6-5 and TRBJ2-5; the D call of TRBD2 rests on TCRdb alone, since no DNA is present to check it. The CDR3 spans 11 residues. Germline V gives CDR1 MNHEY, CDR2 SVGAGI. Here the CDR3 reads CASSYGAAPYF.

The chain links TRBV28 to TRBJ2-7. This CDR3 comprises 11 residues. Looked up from germline, CDR1 is MDHEN and CDR2 is SYDVKM. Here the CDR3 reads CASSPYYEQYF.

This rearrangement joins TRBV28 to TRBJ2-1. This CDR3 is 11 amino acids long. Germline V gives CDR1 MDHEN, CDR2 SYDVKM. The CDR3 is CASSSLNEQFF.

The chain carries TRBV11-2 and TRBJ1-1; without DNA, the TCRdb call of TRBD1 cannot be checked. CDR3 length: 13 residues. The germline V gene has CDR1 SGHAT and CDR2 FQNNGV. CDR3 residues: CASSLDRGAEAFF. Filled out from reference TRBV11-2 and TRBJ1-1, the complete variable domain reads EAGVAQSPRYKIIEKRQSVAFWCNPISGHATLYWYQQILGQGPKLLIQFQNNGVVDDSQLPKDRFSAERLKGVDSTLKIQPAKLEDSAVYLCASSLDRGAEAFFGQGTRLTVV.

The chain combines TRBV27 with TRBJ1-2; TCRdb gives TRBD1 as the D gene, but with no DNA this cannot be confirmed. This CDR3 is built from 15 residues. Germline V gene sequence: CDR1 MNHEY, CDR2 SMNVEV (reference sequence). The CDR3 here is CASSLLGQGNFGYTF.

This sequence joins TRBV6-1 and TRBJ1-1; TCRdb returns TRBD1, unconfirmable since there is no DNA. The CDR3 is 16 amino acids. Looked up from germline, CDR1 is MNHNS and CDR2 is SASEGT. The chain's CDR3 is CASSEGGDRVYTEAFF.

This chain joins TRBV18 and TRBJ1-3; the D call from TCRdb, TRBD1, cannot be confirmed without DNA. Germline assignment: CDR1 KGHSH and CDR2 LQKENI. CDR3 length: 14 amino acids. This CDR3 reads CASTTGVEGNTIYF.

The chain employs TRBV5-6 and TRBJ1-2. The CDR3 length is 13 residues. The V gene's germline CDR1 is SGHDT and CDR2 YYEEEE. This CDR3 reads CASSLGGSGGYTF. The whole variable domain, remainder taken from reference TRBV5-6 and TRBJ1-2, is DAGVTQSPTHLIKTRGQQVTLRCSPKSGHDTVSWYQQALGQGPQFIFQYYEEEERQRGNFPDRFSGHQFPNYSSELNVNALLLGDSALYLCASSLGGSGGYTFGSGTRLTVV.

The V gene is TRBV6-5, the J gene TRBJ2-5; with no DNA, the TCRdb D assignment of TRBD1 cannot be verified. In germline, CDR1 is MNHEY, CDR2 SVGAGI. The CDR3 has 13 amino acids. CDR3 sequence reads: CASSQTGQETQYF.

This chain links TRBV20-1 with TRBJ2-7; TCRdb lists TRBD2, though no DNA is available to test this call. Germline lookup yields CDR1 DFQATT and CDR2 SNEGSKA (reference sequence). The CDR3 loop spans 15 amino acids. CDR3 protein: CSARDDRTSVYEQYF.

The chain carries TRBV24-1 and TRBJ2-5; TCRdb's D gene call, TRBD2, goes unchecked for lack of DNA. The CDR3 consists of 13 residues. The germline V gene encodes CDR1 KGHDR and CDR2 SFDVKD. The CDR3: CATSVGGQETQYF.

The chain joins TRBV6-2 or TRBV6-3 to TRBJ1-5; TCRdb proposes TRBD1, but this gene call is untestable without DNA. The CDR3 totals 15 residues. CDR1 is MNHEY, CDR2 SVGEGT, per germline. The CDR3 is CASHEEGRRDQPQHF.

The chain links TRBV7-6 to TRBJ2-5; with no DNA, the TCRdb D assignment of TRBD1 cannot be verified. Germline CDR1 SGHVS, CDR2 FNYEAQ. The CDR3 length is 13 residues. CDR3: CASSLYPGETQYF.

The rearrangement links TRBV29-1 to TRBJ1-3; TCRdb picks TRBD1, but there is no DNA to check that call. The CDR3 has 15 residues. CDR1 and CDR2 (germline): SQVTM, ANQGSEA. This chain's CDR3 is CSVGGTGSSGNTIYF.

V and J are TRBV10-3 and TRBJ2-2. The CDR3 sequence is 12 residues long. From germline, CDR1 is ENHRY and CDR2 SYGVKD. The CDR3 sequence is CAISVGSGELFF.

V gene TRBV6-1 combines with J gene TRBJ1-2; the D call of TRBD1 rests on TCRdb alone, since no DNA is present to check it. From germline, CDR1 is MNHNS and CDR2 SASEGT. The CDR3 is made up of 11 amino acids. The CDR3 loop reads CASSDRQIYTF.

This rearrangement joins TRBV18 to TRBJ2-1; the TRBD2 assignment by TCRdb is unverifiable without DNA. CDR1 KGHSH and CDR2 LQKENI come from the germline V gene. CDR3 length: 17 residues. This CDR3 reads CASSPPWGASGSNEQFF.

The chain combines TRBV20-1 with TRBJ2-7; TCRdb's assignment of TRBD1 cannot be checked, as there is no DNA. Germline V CDR1 and CDR2: DFQATT, SNEGSKA (reference sequence). The CDR3 totals 15 residues. This chain's CDR3 is CSARDFVTGEGEQYF.

This chain joins TRBV5-4 and TRBJ1-6; without DNA, the TCRdb call of TRBD1 cannot be checked. The CDR3 contains 13 residues. The germline V gene has CDR1 SGHNT and CDR2 YYREEE (reference sequence). CDR3 amino acids: CASSADRDSPLHF. Filled out from reference TRBV5-4 and TRBJ1-6, the complete variable domain reads ETGVTQSPTHLIKTRGQQVTLRCSSQSGHNTVSWYQQALGQGPQFIFQYYREEENGRGNFPPRFSGLQFPNYSSELNVNALELDDSALYLCASSADRDSPLHFGNGTRLTVT.

The chain is built from TRBV10-3 and TRBJ2-3; TCRdb gives TRBD1 as the D gene, but with no DNA this cannot be confirmed. The V gene's germline CDR1 is ENHRY and CDR2 SYGVKD. The CDR3 runs to 14 residues. CDR3 sequence: CASRTDSGTDTQYF.

This chain links TRBV29-1 with TRBJ2-7; with no DNA, the TCRdb D assignment of TRBD1 cannot be verified. The CDR3 is 13 residues long. Germline V gives CDR1 SQVTM, CDR2 ANQGSEA. The CDR3 region is CSGGQGETYEQYF.